The 29 T cell receptor beta chains given below trace back to one sample, sequenced in a study of neoadjuvant anti-PD-1 for oral cavity cancer. Here immunoSEQ multiplex PCR was the method, and the copy in TCRdb shows in-frame clones only, minus some. The table lists some 15,000 clones, approximately 80% of them singletons. The source material was PBMCs, sampled before nivolumab (anti-PD-1) treatment. All receptors come from a person between 40 and 79 years old with oral cavity squamous cell carcinoma.

The rearrangement links TRBV10-1 to TRBJ2-3, with 11 bases identical to TRBD1. The CDR3 extends over 16 amino acids. With V trimmed by 6 bases and J by 3 bases, 8 bases remained unmatched. Germline CDR1 and CDR2: WNHNN and SYGVQD (reference sequence). CDR3 in DNA: TGCGCCAGCAGCCCGCCGGGACAGGGGGGAACAGATACGCAGTATTTT. Its protein is CASSPPGQGGTDTQYF.

The chain joins TRBV30 to TRBJ2-1; D is undetermined. CDR3 length equals 11 residues. V lost 0 bases and J 12 bases, leaving 9 bases between the germline ends. Germline lookup yields CDR1 GTSNPN and CDR2 SVGIG (reference sequence). This chain's CDR3 is CAWSVTAGQFF. The CDR3 DNA is TGTGCCTGGAGTGTAACGGCCGGGCAGTTCTTC.

In this sample, this clone turned up a few times. The rearrangement links TRBV28 to TRBJ2-5; 7 bases are a match to TRBD1. Germline V gives CDR1 MDHEN, CDR2 SYDVKM. J lost 5 bases, V lost 6 bases, and 3 bases had no gene match. This CDR3 has 12 residues. CDR3 coding DNA: TGTGCCAGCAGGACAGGGTTGGAGACCCAGTACTTC. Amino acid sequence: CASRTGLETQYF.

This rearrangement joins TRBV4-1 to TRBJ2-7; D might be TRBD2 (5 bases). V lost 0 bases and J lost 0, with 15 bases in between. The CDR3 extends over 17 amino acids. The germline CDR1 and CDR2 sequences are MGHRA and YSYEKL. The CDR3 sequence is CASSQDSLLVNSYEQYF. The DNA of the CDR3 is TGCGCCAGCAGCCAAGACTCCCTACTAGTTAACTCCTACGAGCAGTACTTC.

The V call is TRBV7-3, the J call TRBJ2-2; TRBD2 aligns across 7 bases. The CDR3 sequence is 14 residues long. Germline CDR1 reads SGHTA; CDR2 reads FQGTGA. Trimming cost V 1 base and J 13 bases; bases outside gene matches: 9. This CDR3 is CASSLRGGSGRLFF. CDR3 DNA sequence: TGTGCCAGCAGCTTAAGAGGTGGTAGCGGGCGGCTGTTTTTT. Full variable domain (outside the CDR3, taken from reference TRBV7-3 and TRBJ2-2): GAGVSQTPSNKVTEKGKYVELRCDPISGHTALYWYRQSLGQGPEFLIYFQGTGAADDSGLPNDRFFAVRPEGSVSTLKIQRTERGDSAVYLCASSLRGGSGRLFFGEGSRLTVL.

In this sample, this clone turned up a few times. The V gene is TRBV7-9, the J gene TRBJ2-1; D gene uncertain. From germline, CDR1 is SEHNR and CDR2 FQNEAQ (reference sequence). Trimming took 11 bases from V and 5 from J, leaving 19 bases between them. This CDR3 comprises 14 residues. The CDR3 DNA reads as TGTGCCTCCCACGGGTCCGCCAGAAACAATGAGCAGTTCTTC. It is translated as CASHGSARNNEQFF. Combining the CDR3 with reference TRBV7-9 and TRBJ2-1 gives the whole variable domain DTGVSQNPRHKITKRGQNVTFRCDPISEHNRLYWYRQTLGQGPEFLTYFQNEAQLEKSRLLSDRFSAERPKGSFSTLEIQRTEQGDSAMYLCASHGSARNNEQFFGPGTRLTVL.

The gene calls are TRBV9 and TRBJ1-1; D unclear. Germline CDR1 reads SGDLS; CDR2 reads YYNGEE. V was cut by 3 bases and J by 6 bases, with 9 bases left in between. This CDR3 comprises 12 residues. CDR3 region: CASSAIGAEAFF. CDR3 in DNA: TGTGCCAGCAGCGCTATCGGGGCTGAAGCTTTCTTT. Drawing the rest from reference TRBV9 and TRBJ1-1, the complete variable domain is DSGVTQTPKHLITATGQRVTLRCSPRSGDLSVYWYQQSLDQGLQFLIQYYNGEERAKGNILERFSAQQFPDLHSELNLSSLELGDSALYFCASSAIGAEAFFGQGTRLTVV.

The rearrangement links TRBV5-6 to TRBJ2-7, with 9 bases identical to TRBD1. The CDR3 totals 15 residues. The germline CDR1 and CDR2 sequences are SGHDT and YYEEEE. The V segment lost 3 bases and the J segment 2 bases; nucleotides outside the gene matches: 6. CDR3 region: CASSSPGQGAYEQYF. The CDR3, as DNA: TGTGCCAGCAGCTCACCGGGACAGGGAGCCTACGAGCAGTACTTC. The variable domain in full, completed from reference TRBV5-6 and TRBJ2-7, reads DAGVTQSPTHLIKTRGQQVTLRCSPKSGHDTVSWYQQALGQGPQFIFQYYEEEERQRGNFPDRFSGHQFPNYSSELNVNALLLGDSALYLCASSSPGQGAYEQYFGPGTRLTVT.

The chain has TRBV9 and TRBJ2-1; 7 nucleotides line up with TRBD2. The CDR3 extends over 12 amino acids. Germline CDR1 is SGDLS and CDR2 is YYNGEE. Trimming took 3 bases from V and 9 from J; bases not matched to a gene: 3. The CDR3 spells CASSGWGGEQFF. The CDR3 region has the DNA TGTGCCAGCAGCGGATGGGGGGGTGAGCAGTTCTTC.

The chain combines TRBV6-4 with TRBJ2-3, with TRBD2 identical over 8 bases. CDR1 is MRHNA, CDR2 SNTAGT, per germline. CDR3 size: 15 residues. V shed 3 bases and J 0 bases; nucleotides not matched to a gene: 2. The CDR3 sequence is CASSEREGSTDTQYF. The CDR3 DNA is TGTGCCAGCAGTGAACGGGAGGGGAGCACAGATACGCAGTATTTT.

The table lists this clone with a few counts. V and J are TRBV4-1 and TRBJ2-5, with TRBD1 as a possible D gene (5 bases). V shed 0 bases and J shed 7 bases, with 21 bases lying between them. This CDR3 comprises 17 residues. From germline, CDR1 is MGHRA and CDR2 YSYEKL. The CDR3 loop reads CASSQDRQGRSTGTQYF. The CDR3 DNA reads TGCGCCAGCAGCCAAGATCGGCAGGGAAGGTCTACGGGGACCCAGTACTTC.

The sample holds one count of this clone. The V and J genes are TRBV7-9 and TRBJ1-1, with D uncertain. Deletions cut 5 bases from V and 8 bases from J, with 15 bases between. The CDR3 runs to 13 residues. CDR1 SEHNR and CDR2 FQNEAQ come from the germline V gene (reference sequence). The CDR3: CASSPQEWKEAFF. CDR3 nucleotide sequence: TGTGCCAGCAGCCCCCAGGAATGGAAGGAAGCTTTCTTT.

The chain links TRBV13 to TRBJ2-1; maybe TRBD1 (6 bases). There are 16 residues in the CDR3. With 5 bases removed from V and 7 bases from J, the gap between germline ends came to 21 bases. Germline V gives CDR1 PRHDT, CDR2 FYEKMQ (reference sequence). In DNA form, the CDR3 reads TGTGCCAGCAGCACTGGACAGACCGGGATGTTAAATGAGCAGTTCTTC. It codes for CASSTGQTGMLNEQFF.

This chain joins TRBV11-3 and TRBJ2-1, with D possibly matching TRBD2 (5 bases). The CDR3 covers 13 residues. The ends were cut back, 3 bases at V and 5 bases at J, with 8 bases in the middle. CDR1 and CDR2 from the germline V gene are SGHNT and YENEEA. This chain's CDR3 is CASSFRTDNEQFF. CDR3 nucleotides: TGTGCCAGCAGCTTTAGGACTGACAATGAGCAGTTCTTC.

The rearrangement joins TRBV10-3 to TRBJ1-3, with TRBD1 as a possible D gene (5 bases). The CDR3 consists of 18 residues. Between the trimmed V and J ends, which lost 6 bases and 0 bases, there was a span of 21 bases. Germline CDR1 and CDR2: ENHRY and SYGVKD. The CDR3 spells CAIRIGDSRGSSGNTIYF. DNA for the CDR3: TGTGCCATCAGAATAGGGGACTCCCGCGGGTCCTCTGGAAACACCATATATTTT.

DNA for the CDR3: TGTGCCAGCAGCTTACGGAGGACCTGGGAGGTTAACTATGGCTACACCTTC. Encoded protein: CASSLRRTWEVNYGYTF. This sequence joins TRBV7-2 and TRBJ1-2; D remains ambiguous. The germline gives CDR1 SGHTA, CDR2 FQGNSA. With 2 bases removed from V and 1 base from J, the gap between germline ends came to 17 bases. CDR3 length equals 17 residues.

V and J are TRBV7-2 and TRBJ1-2; the D is unclear. CDR1 and CDR2 from the germline V gene are SGHTA and FQGNSA. The CDR3 has 18 residues. V gave up 5 bases and J gave up 4 bases, with 26 bases separating them. The CDR3 sequence is CASSRPPGKTTQSYGYTF. The CDR3 DNA reads as TGTGCCAGCAGCCGACCCCCCGGGAAGACAACCCAAAGCTATGGCTACACCTTC. The entire variable domain, with the rest obtained from reference TRBV7-2 and TRBJ1-2, is as follows: GAGVSQSPSNKVTEKGKDVELRCDPISGHTALYWYRQSLGQGLEFLIYFQGNSAPDKSGLPSDRFSAERTGGSVSTLTIQRTQQEDSAVYLCASSRPPGKTTQSYGYTFGSGTRLTVV.

This sequence joins TRBV7-3 and TRBJ1-1; TRBD1 aligns across 9 bases. CDR3 length: 13 residues. CDR1 SGHTA and CDR2 FQGTGA come from the germline V gene. V was pared by 4 bases and J by 5 bases, with 2 bases of the junction left unmatched. CDR3 sequence: CASSWGQGTEAFF. The CDR3 bases are TGTGCCAGCAGCTGGGGACAGGGTACTGAAGCTTTCTTT.

V usage is TRBV2 and J usage is TRBJ2-1, with D possibly being TRBD1 or TRBD2 (6 bases each). V dropped 11 bases and J dropped 3 bases, with 14 bases sitting between them. This CDR3 has 13 residues. Germline CDR1 reads SNHLY; CDR2 reads FYNNEI. The CDR3 nucleotides are TGTGCCTTCCCCGGGGGCCTCTACAATGAGCAGTTCTTC. It specifies CAFPGGLYNEQFF.

This clone was seen more than once but under ten times. The rearrangement uses TRBV2 and TRBJ1-2; D is uncertain. The CDR3 sequence is 15 residues long. Germline values: CDR1 SNHLY, CDR2 FYNNEI. Trimming cost V 1 base and J 1 base, with 10 bases left between them. The CDR3 coding sequence is TGTGCCAGCAGTGAAGGCCGTTCGAATAACTATGGCTACACCTTC. Translated, it gives CASSEGRSNNYGYTF. Variable domain in full (rest from reference TRBV2 and TRBJ1-2): EPEVTQTPSHQVTQMGQEVILRCVPISNHLYFYWYRQILGQKVEFLVSFYNNEISEKSEIFDDQFSVERPDGSNFTLKIRSTKLEDSAMYFCASSEGRSNNYGYTFGSGTRLTVV.

This clone was seen a few times. The chain combines TRBV27 with TRBJ1-1; D possibly corresponds to TRBD1 (5 bases). The CDR3 is 14 amino acids. The germline CDR1 and CDR2 sequences are MNHEY and SMNVEV (reference sequence). Trimming took 3 bases from V and 1 from J, leaving 9 bases between them. CDR3 region: CASSFQGKNTEAFF. The DNA of the CDR3 is TGTGCCAGCAGTTTCCAGGGTAAGAACACTGAAGCTTTCTTT.

V gene TRBV11-2 combines with J gene TRBJ1-6; a weak D match, TRBD1 (5 bases). V gave up 1 base and J gave up 3 bases, with 16 bases separating them. Germline CDR1 reads SGHAT; CDR2 reads FQNNGV. The CDR3 sequence is 18 residues long. CDR3 loop: CASSLVPPGQVYNSPLHF. The CDR3, as DNA: TGTGCCAGCAGCTTAGTCCCCCCAGGGCAGGTCTATAATTCACCCCTCCACTTT.

V usage is TRBV7-8 and J usage is TRBJ1-2, with 7 bases aligning to TRBD1. The V gene end was trimmed by 0 bases and the J gene end by 1 base; junction bases not matched to a gene: 5. CDR1 is SGHVS, CDR2 FQNEAQ, per germline. The CDR3 is 16 amino acids. The CDR3 region is CASSLARDSINYGYTF. Written as DNA, the CDR3 is TGTGCCAGCAGCTTAGCCCGGGACAGCATTAACTATGGCTACACCTTC.

This clone was found a few times. The rearrangement uses TRBV6-5 and TRBJ1-1; D may be TRBD1 (6 bases). Trimming stripped 1 base from V and 6 bases from J, with 15 bases between. The CDR3 runs 15 residues. Germline lookup yields CDR1 MNHEY and CDR2 SVGAGI. This CDR3 reads CASSYWTRPGAEAFF. CDR3 DNA: TGTGCCAGCAGTTACTGGACCCGACCAGGGGCTGAAGCTTTCTTT.

J is TRBJ1-5 and V is TRBV7-6; D is uncertain. CDR3 size: 15 residues. Germline V gene lookup returns CDR1 SGHVS and CDR2 FNYEAQ. Trimming took off 1 base at V and 1 base at J, with 8 bases between the two ends. DNA of the CDR3: TGTGCCAGCAGCTTAGGGCCAGCCAGCAATCAGCCCCAGCATTTT. Translation: CASSLGPASNQPQHF.

The V gene is TRBV11-2, the J gene TRBJ1-2, with D unclear. CDR3 length: 18 amino acids. Germline-derived CDR1 and CDR2 are SGHAT and FQNNGV. Trimming stripped 2 bases from V and 4 bases from J, with 23 bases between. The CDR3 DNA reads as TGTGCCAGCAGCTTAAGTTACCCCTCCAGAGCGCGTTCCTATGGCTACACCTTC. Amino acids: CASSLSYPSRARSYGYTF.

The V call is TRBV29-1, the J call TRBJ2-3; D ambiguous. CDR1 and CDR2 (germline): SQVTM, ANQGSEA. The CDR3 extends over 13 amino acids. Trimming removed 3 bases at V and 2 bases at J, with 9 bases between. The CDR3 DNA reads TGCAGCGTTGACAGGAGCAACACAGATACGCAGTATTTT. Encoded protein: CSVDRSNTDTQYF.

The rearrangement uses TRBV15 and TRBJ2-7; D unresolved. The CDR3 has 15 residues. In germline, CDR1 is LNHNV, CDR2 YYDKDF (reference sequence). V lost 0 bases and J 3 bases, leaving 12 bases between the germline ends. The CDR3 DNA reads TGTGCCACCAGCAGAGATTATACAGATAGCTACGAGCAGTACTTC. Translating gives CATSRDYTDSYEQYF.

The chain joins TRBV29-1 to TRBJ2-2; D remains ambiguous. Trimming took off 4 bases at V and 2 bases at J, with 2 bases between the two ends. The CDR3 is made up of 11 amino acids. CDR1 is SQVTM, CDR2 ANQGSEA, per germline. CDR3 amino acids: CSVVNTGELFF. The CDR3 DNA is TGCAGCGTTGTCAACACCGGGGAGCTGTTTTTT.